The 6 T cell receptor beta chains below come from one sample, sequenced in a study of blood T cells in healthy people across ages (dated by TCRdb to 2014 to 2015). The library was produced with 5' RACE. The data were produced on an Illumina HiSeq 2500. A second PCR of about 7 to 12 cycles was performed with a sample-barcoded 5' primer and a J-beta primer mix. TCRdb reprocessing: public reads trimmed at Q25 with fastp, clones called with MiXCR, in-frame beta chains kept. Rows with a matching CDR3 protein are joined into one entry that keeps the most common DNA and genes. Across this sample there are 650,000 to 950,000 distinct CDR3 sequences, with 40% to 50% seen only once. Clones ranked in the top ten supply approximately 20% of the sample. The material sequenced was blood. All receptors derive from a man in his 60s in good health.

This clonotype was counted a few times. V gene TRBV3-1 combines with J gene TRBJ2-7; maybe TRBD1 (5 bases). TRBJ2-5 explains the end of the DNA better; the J call may be wrong. Germline CDR1 reads LGHDT; CDR2 reads YNNKEL (reference sequence). This CDR3 is built from 14 residues. The CDR3 DNA is TGTGCCAGCAGCCCCGGTCCCACTACAGGGACCCAGTACTTC. Translating gives CASSPGPTTGTQYF.

The chain couples TRBV11-3 to TRBJ2-2; the match to TRBD1 covers 10 bases. Germline V gene data show CDR1 as SGHNT and CDR2 as YENEEA. This CDR3 has 16 amino acids. V was clipped by 5 bases and J by 4 bases; unmatched bases: 7. CDR3 residues: CASSPRGQGSTGELFF. The CDR3 nucleotides are TGTGCCAGCAGCCCCCGGGGACAGGGGAGCACCGGGGAGCTGTTTTTT.

This clonotype has only a few counts. V and J are TRBV7-9 and TRBJ2-7, with 8 bases lining up with TRBD2. CDR1 is SEHNR, CDR2 FQNEAQ, per germline (reference sequence). Losses at the gene ends were 5 bases for V and 5 bases for J; bases not matched to a gene: 8. The CDR3 has 14 amino acids. The CDR3 nucleotides read TGTGCCAGCAGCAATTCGGTGGGACTAGACGAGCAGTACTTC. Residues: CASSNSVGLDEQYF.

V and J are TRBV9 and TRBJ2-7; possible D gene TRBD1, 5 bases. The CDR3 has 14 amino acids. The V gene lost 3 bases and the J gene lost 2 bases, with 12 bases spanning the gap. The V gene's germline CDR1 is SGDLS and CDR2 YYNGEE. CDR3 protein: CASSGQTEPYEQYF. CDR3 DNA sequence: TGTGCCAGCAGCGGGCAGACAGAGCCCTACGAGCAGTACTTC.

As for this clonotype: The germline gene is not matched at one end of the junction; a read error may be the cause. This sequence joins TRBV5-4 and TRBJ2-4; D not certain. The CDR3 is made up of 14 amino acids. Per the germline V gene, CDR1 is SGHNT and CDR2 is YYREEE (reference sequence). The CDR3 loop reads CASSLEGTKNIQYF. The CDR3 DNA is TGTGCTAGCAGCTTGGAAGGCACCAAAAACATTCAGTACTTC.

The chain carries TRBV20-1 and TRBJ1-6, with D uncertain. V was cut by 4 bases and J by 10 bases, with 14 bases left in between. The CDR3 loop spans 13 amino acids. Germline values: CDR1 DFQATT, CDR2 SNEGSKA (reference sequence). For the CDR3, the DNA is TGCAGTGCTAATAGTGATGGGGAGTCACCCCTCCACTTT. Protein sequence: CSANSDGESPLHF.